This entry lists 32 T cell receptor beta chains sequenced from one sample in a study of shared clonotypes between healthy human individuals. Clones were sequenced by immunoSEQ multiplex PCR, and TCRdb holds only the in-frame ones, with some missing. The sample yields some 900,000 clones, 70% to 85% seen once. Specimen: memory CD4+ T cells sorted from blood. Subset defined: CD45RA-negative fraction. These receptors all stem from a man aged 18 to 29 in good health.

The chain recombines TRBV7-8 with TRBJ1-3, with 10 positions matching TRBD1. Germline V gives CDR1 SGHVS, CDR2 FQNEAQ. V dropped 4 bases and J dropped 2; count of bases not matched to a gene: 2. This CDR3 contains 15 residues. CDR3 sequence (DNA): TGTGCCAGCAGCTCCGACAGGGGGCCTGGAAACACCATATATTTT. Protein sequence: CASSSDRGPGNTIYF. The complete variable domain, with remaining parts taken from reference TRBV7-8 and TRBJ1-3, reads GAGVSQSPRYKVAKRGQDVALRCDPISGHVSLFWYQQALGQGPEFLTYFQNEAQLDKSGLPSDRFFAERPEGSVSTLKIQRTQQEDSAVYLCASSSDRGPGNTIYFGEGSWLTVV.

This clone was recorded once. Other DNA variants within this sample encode the same CDR3. The chain couples TRBV5-4 to TRBJ2-2; a weak D match, TRBD1 (6 bases). The V gene lost 5 bases and the J gene lost 1 base, with 9 bases spanning the gap. The CDR3 covers 14 residues. Germline V lookup: CDR1 SGHNT, CDR2 YYREEE (reference sequence). CDR3 in amino acids: CASSQGLNTGELFF. The CDR3 nucleotides are TGTGCCAGCAGTCAGGGGTTGAACACCGGGGAGCTGTTTTTT.

This sequence joins TRBV15 and TRBJ2-3, with D uncertain. V lost 0 bases and J 10 bases, leaving 14 bases between the germline ends. Germline CDR1 is LNHNV and CDR2 is YYDKDF (reference sequence). The CDR3 contains 14 residues. In nucleotides, the CDR3 is TGTGCCACCAGCAGAGATCCCCAGGCCTCAGCGCAGTATTTT. Protein sequence: CATSRDPQASAQYF.

The V gene is TRBV5-6, the J gene TRBJ2-5, with D perhaps matching TRBD2 (5 bases). Germline loops: CDR1 SGHDT, CDR2 YYEEEE. CDR3 size: 16 residues. V was pared by 4 bases and J by 1 base, with 17 bases between. CDR3 loop: CASSLPVAPLQETQYF. CDR3 DNA sequence: TGTGCCAGCAGCCTCCCGGTAGCGCCACTCCAAGAGACCCAGTACTTC.

This chain links TRBV7-6 with TRBJ2-1; no reliable D call. The CDR3 has 16 amino acids. Deletions cut 1 base from V and 0 bases from J, with 10 bases between. Germline V lookup: CDR1 SGHVS, CDR2 FNYEAQ. The CDR3 nucleotides are TGTGCCAGCAGCTTAGTCGGCCTCTCCTCCTACAATGAGCAGTTCTTC. This codes for CASSLVGLSSYNEQFF.

The V gene is TRBV28, the J gene TRBJ1-6; tentatively, D is TRBD1 (5 bases). The CDR3 is made up of 16 amino acids. Per the germline V gene, CDR1 is MDHEN and CDR2 is SYDVKM. Trimming removed 6 bases at V and 9 bases at J, with 21 bases between. CDR3 region: CASRMGPRGSSSPLHF. In DNA, the CDR3 is TGTGCCAGCAGGATGGGACCGCGGGGTAGTAGTTCACCCCTCCACTTT.

The chain uses TRBV6-5 and TRBJ1-6; a weak D match, TRBD1 (6 bases). The germline V gene has CDR1 MNHEY and CDR2 SVGAGI. The CDR3 totals 14 residues. V was shortened by 6 bases and J by 10 bases, with 16 bases between the two germline ends. The CDR3 protein is CASRYRTELSPLHF. CDR3 nucleotides: TGTGCCAGCAGGTACCGGACAGAACTATCACCCCTCCACTTT.

The chain carries TRBV5-1 and TRBJ2-7, with 10 positions matching TRBD2. The CDR3 length is 16 residues. Germline-derived CDR1 and CDR2 are SGHRS and YFSETQ. J was trimmed by 5 bases and V by 4 bases; bases with no gene match: 12. CDR3 in DNA: TGCGCCAGCAGCCCGACCGGGACTAGCGCTTACCACGAGCAGTACTTC. This gives the protein CASSPTGTSAYHEQYF.

The chain recombines TRBV25-1 with TRBJ1-6, with D maybe TRBD1 (5 bases). Trimming pared 5 bases from V and 6 bases from J, leaving 14 bases between. From germline, CDR1 is MGHDK and CDR2 SYGVNS. This CDR3 comprises 15 residues. CDR3 sequence: CASSPRGLSNSPLHF. The CDR3 DNA sequence: TGTGCCAGCAGTCCCCGGGGACTCTCTAATTCACCCCTCCACTTT.

V and J are TRBV11-3 and TRBJ1-4; TRBD1 matches at 8 bases. V lost 6 bases and J lost 0; bases outside the gene matches: 6. The CDR3 runs to 16 residues. The V gene's germline CDR1 is SGHNT and CDR2 YENEEA. The CDR3 loop reads CASSPGQGATNEKLFF. The CDR3 DNA is TGTGCCAGCAGTCCCGGACAGGGTGCAACTAATGAAAAACTGTTTTTT.

CDR3 in DNA: TGTGCCTGGACCCGACAGGGACCTATTGAAGCTTTCTTT. Protein: CAWTRQGPIEAFF. This chain links TRBV30 with TRBJ1-1; TRBD1 agrees at 7 bases. Unmatched junction bases numbered 9, after V lost 4 bases and J lost 7 bases. The V gene's germline CDR1 is GTSNPN and CDR2 SVGIG (reference sequence). The CDR3 spans 13 residues.

The rearrangement uses TRBV5-1 and TRBJ2-3; D might be TRBD2 (6 bases). Germline CDR1 SGHRS, CDR2 YFSETQ. This CDR3 is built from 15 residues. The V end was cut by 0 bases, the J end by 0 bases, with 8 bases between. CDR3 in DNA: TGCGCCAGCAGCTTGGCGGGGGTTAGCACAGATACGCAGTATTTT. Translating it yields CASSLAGVSTDTQYF.

This clone came up a few times. Other DNA sequences within the sample encode an identical CDR3. V and J are TRBV29-1 and TRBJ2-7; the D is unclear. From germline, CDR1 is SQVTM and CDR2 ANQGSEA. Deletions cut 0 bases from V and 2 bases from J, with 5 bases between. The CDR3 spans 12 residues. In DNA, the CDR3 is TGCAGCGTTGAAGACACCGCCTACGAGCAGTACTTC. Amino acid sequence: CSVEDTAYEQYF.

The chain recombines TRBV14 with TRBJ1-3, with D uncertain. V was pared by 0 bases and J by 0 bases, with 15 bases between. This CDR3 region has 18 residues. CDR1 is SGHDN and CDR2 is FVKESK in the germline V gene. In DNA form, the CDR3 reads TGTGCCAGCAGCCAAGAGTTCTCAATTCAGACCTCTGGAAACACCATATATTTT. This gives the protein CASSQEFSIQTSGNTIYF. The variable domain in full, completed from reference TRBV14 and TRBJ1-3, reads EAGVTQFPSHSVIEKGQTVTLRCDPISGHDNLYWYRRVMGKEIKFLLHFVKESKQDESGMPNNRFLAERTGGTYSTLKVQPAELEDSGVYFCASSQEFSIQTSGNTIYFGEGSWLTVV.

This chain uses TRBV28 with TRBJ2-2; 15 bases match TRBD2. CDR1 and CDR2 from the germline V gene are MDHEN and SYDVKM. This CDR3 has 16 amino acids. The junction had 3 bases not matched to a gene; V was cut back by 6 bases and J by 4 bases. The CDR3 is CASSPGLAGGTGELFF. The CDR3 region has the DNA TGTGCCAGCAGCCCGGGACTAGCGGGGGGCACCGGGGAGCTGTTTTTT.

The chain uses TRBV5-1 and TRBJ2-2, with 9 bases that match TRBD1. Looked up from germline, CDR1 is SGHRS and CDR2 is YFSETQ. CDR3 length equals 15 residues. The V gene end was trimmed by 4 bases and the J gene end by 6 bases; junction bases not matched to a gene: 7. The CDR3 protein is CASSPNRGQAGELFF. The CDR3 DNA is TGCGCCAGCAGCCCTAACAGGGGGCAAGCCGGGGAGCTGTTTTTT.

In DNA, the CDR3 is TGCGCCAGCAGCCCGGGGGGACAGGGGTTTGATCAGCCCCAGCATTTT. Its protein is CASSPGGQGFDQPQHF. This chain links TRBV5-1 with TRBJ1-5, with 10 bases matching TRBD1. In germline, CDR1 is SGHRS, CDR2 YFSETQ. CDR3 size: 16 residues. V shed 4 bases and J 5 bases; nucleotides not matched to a gene: 9.

With regard to this clone: Other nucleotide sequences in the sample specify the same CDR3. This chain links TRBV5-4 with TRBJ2-5; D assignment may be TRBD1 or TRBD2 (5 bases each). The CDR3 has 14 residues. CDR1 is SGHNT and CDR2 is YYREEE in the germline V gene (reference sequence). V lost 4 bases, J lost 1 base, and 11 bases lay in between. CDR3 sequence (DNA): TGTGCCAGCAGCCCAGGGACCACCCAAGAGACCCAGTACTTC. Translation: CASSPGTTQETQYF.

This chain links TRBV5-1 with TRBJ2-3, with TRBD1 identical over 7 bases. Per the germline V gene, CDR1 is SGHRS and CDR2 is YFSETQ. V lost 4 bases to trimming and J lost 2 bases; unmatched junction nucleotides: 7. CDR3 size: 15 residues. DNA for the CDR3: TGCGCCAGCAGCCAGGGACAGCTAATCACAGATACGCAGTATTTT. It is translated as CASSQGQLITDTQYF.

The genes are TRBV30 and TRBJ2-2; possible D gene TRBD1, 6 bases. CDR1 and CDR2 from the germline V gene are GTSNPN and SVGIG (reference sequence). The CDR3 has 12 amino acids. V dropped 5 bases and J dropped 6 bases, with 10 bases sitting between them. The CDR3 loop reads CAWGQRAGELFF. CDR3 sequence (DNA): TGTGCCTGGGGACAGAGAGCCGGGGAGCTGTTTTTT.

The chain links TRBV18 to TRBJ2-1; TRBD2 matches 13 bases. The CDR3 totals 17 residues. Per the germline V gene, CDR1 is KGHSH and CDR2 is LQKENI. The ends lost 3 bases at V and 4 bases at J; junction bases unmatched: 6. The CDR3 spells CASSPGLAGDFYNEQFF. The CDR3 nucleotides are TGTGCCAGCTCACCTGGACTAGCGGGAGACTTTTACAATGAGCAGTTCTTC.

This sequence joins TRBV6-4 and TRBJ1-1; D is ambiguous. The CDR3 is made up of 18 amino acids. CDR1 is MRHNA, CDR2 SNTAGT, per germline. The V gene lost 3 bases and the J gene lost 0 bases, with 20 bases spanning the gap. CDR3 region: CASSESGTYHLMNTEAFF. The CDR3, as DNA: TGTGCCAGCAGTGAGTCAGGCACGTACCACCTAATGAACACTGAAGCTTTCTTT.

The rearrangement joins TRBV5-1 to TRBJ1-6, with D tentatively TRBD1 (6 bases). Germline values: CDR1 SGHRS, CDR2 YFSETQ. With 0 bases removed from V and 10 bases from J, the gap between germline ends came to 11 bases. The CDR3 has 14 residues. This CDR3 reads CASSLGQEGSPLHF. CDR3 in DNA: TGCGCCAGCAGCTTGGGACAGGAGGGATCACCCCTCCACTTT.

The chain combines TRBV5-3 with TRBJ2-2, with D hard to call. TRBV5-3 is noted as an ORF with a role that remains uncertain. The V end lost 0 bases, the J end lost 6 bases, and 12 bases lay between the germline ends. The CDR3 runs to 15 residues. This CDR3 reads CARSLAGFRSGELFF. The CDR3 DNA sequence: TGTGCCAGAAGCTTGGCCGGGTTCCGCTCCGGGGAGCTGTTTTTT.

V is TRBV9 and J is TRBJ2-3; TRBD2 matches 12 bases. The CDR3 sequence is 16 residues long. V was pared by 4 bases and J by 2 bases, with 5 bases of the junction left unmatched. Germline CDR1 and CDR2: SGDLS and YYNGEE. The CDR3: CASSIGLAGFTDTQYF. Here the CDR3 DNA reads TGTGCCAGCAGCATCGGACTAGCGGGATTCACAGATACGCAGTATTTT.

Worth noting for this clone: Possible read error: a much larger clone is one base away. Additional DNA sequences in this sample encode the identical CDR3. This chain connects TRBV6-4 to TRBJ2-7; D gene ambiguous. V was clipped by 3 bases and J by 4 bases, with 1 base between them. In germline, CDR1 is MRHNA, CDR2 SNTAGT. There are 10 residues in the CDR3. The CDR3 protein is CASSDYEQYF. For the CDR3, the DNA is TGTGCCAGCAGTGATTACGAGCAGTACTTC.

The chain is built from TRBV6-1 and TRBJ2-4, with D perhaps assigned TRBD1 or TRBD2 (5 bases each). Germline-derived CDR1 and CDR2 are MNHNS and SASEGT. There are 17 residues in the CDR3. V shed 2 bases and J shed 1 base, with 15 bases lying between them. The CDR3 region has the DNA TGTGCCAGCAGTGAAAGGATAGACGGGGCGGCCAAAAACATTCAGTACTTC. This sequence encodes CASSERIDGAAKNIQYF.

Comment on this clone: This CDR3 is also generated by other DNA sequences in the sample. The chain combines TRBV4-3 with TRBJ2-3; 8 bases agree with TRBD2. Germline V CDR1 and CDR2: LGHNA, YSLEER. V trimming: 4 bases; J trimming: 0 bases; junction bases outside the gene matches: 6. The CDR3 consists of 16 residues. CDR3: CASSRRLAPSTDTQYF. The CDR3, as DNA: TGCGCCAGCAGCCGCAGACTAGCGCCGAGCACAGATACGCAGTATTTT.

The V and J genes are TRBV4-3 and TRBJ2-1; maybe TRBD2 (6 bases). The CDR3 extends over 17 amino acids. The germline gives CDR1 LGHNA, CDR2 YSLEER. V dropped 3 bases and J dropped 3 bases, with 18 bases sitting between them. In nucleotides, the CDR3 is TGCGCCAGCAGCCAGCGGAGGGGAATAGGTAACTACAATGAGCAGTTCTTC. Encoded protein: CASSQRRGIGNYNEQFF.

This sequence joins TRBV7-2 and TRBJ2-5; 8 nucleotides line up with TRBD2. Germline V gene data show CDR1 as SGHTA and CDR2 as FQGNSA. J was trimmed by 2 bases and V by 5 bases; bases with no gene match: 4. The length of the CDR3 is 14 residues. CDR3 sequence (DNA): TGTGCCAGCAGCCCCGGGGGGGGGCAAGAGACCCAGTACTTC. It yields the protein CASSPGGGQETQYF.

The rearrangement joins TRBV30 to TRBJ1-3, with D unresolved. The CDR3 runs 15 residues. Germline CDR1 is GTSNPN and CDR2 is SVGIG (reference sequence). Trimming cost V 1 base and J 0 bases, with 10 bases left between them. The CDR3 coding sequence is TGTGCCTGGAGTGCGGCGGCGCACTCTGGAAACACCATATATTTT. This gives the protein CAWSAAAHSGNTIYF. The full variable domain, with the rest looked up from reference TRBV30 and TRBJ1-3, is SQTIHQWPATLVQPVGSPLSLECTVEGTSNPNLYWYRQAAGRGLQLLFYSVGIGQISSEVPQNLSASRPQDRQFILSSKKLLLSDSGFYLCAWSAAAHSGNTIYFGEGSWLTVV.

Concerning this clone itself: The junction and the germline gene differ at one end; a read error may be behind it. CDR3: CASRTPGQSSEQYF. CDR3 nucleotide sequence: TGTGCCAGCAGGACTCCGGGACAGTCCTCCGAGCAGTACTTC. V usage is TRBV11-1 and J usage is TRBJ2-7; 7 nucleotides match TRBD1. Germline V CDR1 and CDR2: SGHAT, FQDESV (reference sequence). The CDR3 spans 14 residues.